This T cell receptor beta chain is from a study of Tregs in tolerant kidney transplant recipients. Clones were read by immunoSEQ multiplex PCR, and TCRdb kept only the in-frame ones, dropping some. The table includes about 64,000 clones, about 98% detected once. Germline loops: CDR1 SQVTM, CDR2 ANQGSEA. J was trimmed by 7 bases and V by 5 bases; bases with no gene match: 9. The CDR3 is made up of 13 amino acids. Overall study findings and caveats: For some patients, primers changed over time, blocking nucleotide-level comparison. Antigen-driven expansion was suggested because donor-specific Tregs expanded more than all Tregs in tolerant patients. Biological reproducibility was not directly addressed in this study.

With respect to this clone: Antigen specificity is unknown.

Unstimulated regulatory T cells (CD4+CD25+CD127-), CD4+CD25- non-regulatory cells, CD4 and CD8 cells were FACS-sorted from thawed PBMCs. The chain combines TRBV29-1 with TRBJ2-7; TRBD1 aligns across 9 bases. The sample consisted of Tregs from blood, taken before the transplant. The sequence was obtained from a human donor who received a combined kidney and bone marrow transplant. The CDR3: CSVPGQGSWEQYF. CDR3 DNA: TGCAGCGTTCCGGGACAGGGCTCTTGGGAGCAGTACTTC.